The T cell receptor (beta chain) under discussion was sequenced for a study of CD8+CD57+ T cells in acquired aplastic anemia. On the study more broadly: Across the sorted CD4+ and CD8+ cells, DNA amounts averaged approximately 3.1 ug.

Both TCR beta VDJ combination and CDR3 sequence profiling were carried out. Genomic DNA was the template for this profiling. TCRdb recomputed calls from the reads with MiXCR, one row per CDR3 protein. Here the sample spans roughly 500,000 distinct CDR3 sequences, around 30% being singletons. It was patients with CD8+CD57+ cell expansion by flow cytometry who were chosen for sequencing. The patients, all of them, had severe acquired aplastic anemia. Unmatched junction bases numbered 9, after V lost 4 bases and J lost 6 bases. CDR3 length: 15 amino acids. Germline CDR1 and CDR2: DFQATT and SNEGSKA (reference sequence). Notes on this clonotype: What it recognizes is unknown.

General study points: Both patients and controls carried the same twenty-nine CD8+ CDR3 sequences. Any difference that existed in CD8+ Simpson's diversity between patients and controls was not significant.

Sequencing used sorted CD4+, CD8+, or CD8+CD57+ T cells (not recorded which) from PBMCs. J is TRBJ2-3 and V is TRBV20-1; the match to TRBD2 covers 11 bases. This sequence was found in a human donor with aplastic anemia. The CDR3 sequence is CSATLLAGVRDTQYF. The CDR3 DNA reads TGCAGTGCTACCCTACTAGCGGGAGTCCGGGATACGCAGTATTTT.